Listed here are 18 T cell receptor beta chains from one sample, sequenced in a study of T cell changes during pregnancy in multiple sclerosis. Assay: immunoSEQ multiplex PCR; the TCRdb copy retains only in-frame clones and omits some. The repertoire holds 54,000 or so clones, with 85% to 95% as singletons. The sequences come from CD4+ T cells from peripheral blood mononuclear cells, collected before pregnancy. These receptor sequences come from a female donor with multiple sclerosis, enrolled in a pregnancy study.

The chain recombines TRBV11-2 with TRBJ2-2; D unresolved. V was shortened by 0 bases and J by 4 bases, with 6 bases between the two germline ends. Germline V gene sequence: CDR1 SGHAT, CDR2 FQNNGV. The CDR3 is made up of 14 amino acids. CDR3 residues: CASSLETLTGELFF. The CDR3 nucleotides are TGTGCCAGCAGCTTAGAGACACTCACCGGGGAGCTGTTTTTT.

The V call is TRBV6-4, the J call TRBJ2-1; 8 positions agree with TRBD1. V shed 3 bases, J shed 0 bases, and the junction held 1 base outside the gene matches. CDR1 is MRHNA, CDR2 SNTAGT, per germline. This CDR3 is 15 amino acids long. As DNA, the CDR3 is TGTGCCAGCAGTGATCAGGGGGCCTCCTACAATGAGCAGTTCTTC. This encodes CASSDQGASYNEQFF.

The chain carries TRBV4-3 and TRBJ1-2; 8 nucleotides line up with TRBD1. V shed 0 bases, J shed 6 bases, and the junction held 12 bases outside the gene matches. The CDR3 sequence is 17 residues long. Germline V gives CDR1 LGHNA, CDR2 YSLEER. CDR3 in amino acids: CASSQETRGRQGHGYTF. The CDR3 DNA sequence: TGCGCCAGCAGCCAAGAGACACGAGGCCGACAGGGGCATGGCTACACCTTC.

A single count supports this clone. This sequence joins TRBV5-1 and TRBJ2-7; 8 bases fit TRBD1. The CDR3 contains 15 residues. Trimming cost V 7 bases and J 2 bases; bases outside gene matches: 11. Germline CDR1 and CDR2: SGHRS and YFSETQ. The CDR3 region is CASRKEQGGTYEQYF. CDR3 DNA sequence: TGCGCCAGCCGTAAGGAACAGGGGGGTACCTACGAGCAGTACTTC.

This clone has only one observation. The chain couples TRBV11-2 to TRBJ2-5; D gene ambiguous. V was cut by 4 bases and J by 3 bases, with 15 bases left in between. The germline V gene has CDR1 SGHAT and CDR2 FQNNGV. CDR3 length: 15 amino acids. The CDR3 loop is CASSSHSGTKETQYF. The CDR3 DNA follows: TGTGCCAGCAGCTCCCACTCGGGTACAAAAGAGACCCAGTACTTC.

This chain joins TRBV21-1 and TRBJ1-3; TRBD1 is taken as the D call from the table, unchecked against the DNA. TRBV21-1 is a pseudogene. The CDR3 runs 16 residues. CDR3 in amino acids: CASSKTGANSGNTIYF. CDR3 in DNA: TGTGCCAGCAGCAAAACAGGGGCGAACTCTGGAAACACCATATATTTT.

This rearrangement joins TRBV4-3 to TRBJ1-5; D unresolved. The CDR3 sequence is 14 residues long. Trimming pared 0 bases from V and 4 bases from J, leaving 7 bases between. Per the germline V gene, CDR1 is LGHNA and CDR2 is YSLEER. The DNA of the CDR3 is TGCGCCAGCAGCCAAGACGGGGTAAATCAGCCCCAGCATTTT. This encodes CASSQDGVNQPQHF.

The chain joins TRBV7-9 to TRBJ2-7, with D unclear. CDR3 length equals 13 residues. The V end was cut by 8 bases, the J end by 6 bases, with 17 bases between. CDR1 is SEHNR, CDR2 FQNEAQ, per germline (reference sequence). CDR3 loop: CASLKTGFAEQYF. CDR3 DNA: TGTGCCAGCCTGAAGACTGGTTTCGCCGAGCAGTACTTC.

V usage is TRBV4-3 and J usage is TRBJ1-2, with TRBD1 matching 11 bases. The CDR3 has 15 residues. J lost 5 bases, V lost 2 bases, and 4 bases had no gene match. Germline V gene lookup returns CDR1 LGHNA and CDR2 YSLEER. The CDR3 sequence: CASSQTGTGGYGYTF. As DNA, the CDR3 is TGCGCCAGCAGCCAAACCGGGACAGGGGGTTATGGCTACACCTTC.

This chain joins TRBV28 and TRBJ1-1; TRBD1 matches 8 bases. Germline lookup yields CDR1 MDHEN and CDR2 SYDVKM. V lost 3 bases, J lost 10 bases, and 10 bases stayed unmatched. There are 14 residues in the CDR3. CDR3 amino acids: CASSFTQGALIAFF. The CDR3 coding sequence is TGTGCCAGCAGTTTTACTCAGGGGGCGCTAATAGCTTTCTTT.

The chain combines TRBV29-1 with TRBJ2-1; tentatively, D is TRBD1 (5 bases). Germline V gives CDR1 SQVTM, CDR2 ANQGSEA. Trimming took 5 bases from V and 3 from J, leaving 17 bases between them. This CDR3 has 15 amino acids. CDR3 region: CSVIRQGAIYNEQFF. The CDR3, as DNA: TGCAGCGTTATACGACAAGGGGCCATCTACAATGAGCAGTTCTTC.

The V gene is TRBV5-6, the J gene TRBJ2-5; 11 nucleotides match TRBD2. Germline-derived CDR1 and CDR2 are SGHDT and YYEEEE. The CDR3 length is 15 residues. With 6 bases clipped from V and 3 bases from J, the junction kept 7 bases outside the gene matches. CDR3 sequence: CASTPGTSGKETQYF. The CDR3 coding sequence is TGTGCCAGCACACCCGGGACTAGCGGAAAAGAGACCCAGTACTTC.

The rearrangement uses TRBV12-5 and TRBJ1-1; D is unclear. V shed 0 bases and J shed 0 bases, with 11 bases lying between them. CDR1 and CDR2 from the germline V gene are LGHNT and FRNRAP. This CDR3 is 16 amino acids long. CDR3 nucleotides: TGTGCTAGTGGTTTGGTAATTCGGGGTTTGAACACTGAAGCTTTCTTT. Translated: CASGLVIRGLNTEAFF.

The chain is built from TRBV28 and TRBJ2-3; possible D gene TRBD1, 6 bases. Per germline, CDR1 MDHEN and CDR2 SYDVKM. V was clipped by 2 bases and J by 6 bases, with 18 bases between them. This CDR3 has 16 amino acids. DNA of the CDR3: TGTGCCAGCAGTTTAGCCGCAGGGGTGAATTATGATACGCAGTATTTT. It encodes CASSLAAGVNYDTQYF.

This clone was counted once. V gene TRBV9 combines with J gene TRBJ2-5; 11 nucleotides match TRBD2. Germline CDR1 SGDLS, CDR2 YYNGEE. The length of the CDR3 is 16 residues. Germline trimming cut 3 bases from V and 4 bases from J; bases unmatched to any gene: 8. The chain's CDR3 is CASSAHSGRGGETQYF. The CDR3 nucleotides read TGTGCCAGCAGCGCCCATAGCGGGAGGGGTGGAGAGACCCAGTACTTC. The whole variable domain, remainder taken from reference TRBV9 and TRBJ2-5, is DSGVTQTPKHLITATGQRVTLRCSPRSGDLSVYWYQQSLDQGLQFLIQYYNGEERAKGNILERFSAQQFPDLHSELNLSSLELGDSALYFCASSAHSGRGGETQYFGPGTRLLVL.

The chain has TRBV6-6 and TRBJ1-1; TRBD1 agrees at 7 bases. The CDR3 has 15 amino acids. Germline V gene data show CDR1 as MNHNY and CDR2 as SVGAGI (reference sequence). V lost 5 bases, J lost 4 bases, and 10 bases stayed unmatched. CDR3 residues: CASSRIDRAATEAFF. The CDR3 nucleotides are TGTGCCAGCAGTCGAATAGACAGGGCGGCCACTGAAGCTTTCTTT.

CDR3 amino acids: CSAARGDTQYF. The CDR3 DNA is TGCAGTGCGGCTAGGGGGGATACGCAGTATTTT. The chain combines TRBV20-1 with TRBJ2-3; D possibly corresponds to TRBD1 (6 bases). CDR3 size: 11 residues. Germline V gene sequence: CDR1 DFQATT, CDR2 SNEGSKA (reference sequence). The V end lost 6 bases, the J end lost 6 bases, and 10 bases lay between the germline ends.

Note on this clone: This specimen includes other DNA sequences encoding the same CDR3. The rearrangement links TRBV18 to TRBJ2-5; TRBD1 matches 7 bases. Per germline, CDR1 KGHSH and CDR2 LQKENI. The CDR3 has 14 residues. J lost 6 bases, V lost 2 bases, and 6 bases had no gene match. The CDR3 nucleotides read TGTGCCAGCTCACCAGCGCGACAGGGACAGACCCAGTACTTC. This sequence encodes CASSPARQGQTQYF.